Below, 11 T cell receptor beta chains from the same sample are listed, as sequenced in a study of T cells after yellow fever vaccination. TCRdb ran MiXCR on the 5' RACE reads and lists one entry per CDR3 protein. The sample lists roughly 50,000 distinct CDR3 sequences; about 7.9% were seen once. This sample comprised CD8+ T cells sorted from PBMCs, obtained less than 16 days after the first yellow fever vaccination. The receptors were sampled from a young man who received the YFV17D yellow fever vaccine.

J is TRBJ2-7 and V is TRBV6-1, with D perhaps assigned TRBD1 or TRBD2 (7 bases each). Germline assignment: CDR1 MNHNS and CDR2 SASEGT. Trimming stripped 2 bases from V and 7 bases from J, with 21 bases between. The CDR3 is 16 amino acids. The CDR3 here is CASSEWEGARSEEQYV. CDR3 bases: TGTGCCAGCAGTGAATGGGAGGGGGCGCGTTCGGAAGAGCAGTACGTC.

This chain joins TRBV19 and TRBJ2-1, with D tentatively TRBD1 (5 bases). Germline V gene data show CDR1 as LNHDA and CDR2 as SQIVND (reference sequence). V lost 5 bases and J 6 bases, leaving 11 bases between the germline ends. The CDR3 sequence is 13 residues long. The CDR3 sequence is CASSWLQGNEQFF. The CDR3 coding sequence is TGTGCCAGTAGTTGGCTGCAGGGCAATGAGCAGTTCTTC.

This clonotype was observed at least ten times. The chain has TRBV20-1 and TRBJ2-5, with D perhaps matching TRBD1 (6 bases). Trimming stripped 6 bases from V and 5 bases from J, with 16 bases between. This CDR3 has 13 residues. Germline V gene sequence: CDR1 DFQATT, CDR2 SNEGSKA (reference sequence). The CDR3 spells CSAGASGAETQYF. CDR3 nucleotides: TGCAGTGCGGGGGCTAGTGGGGCCGAGACCCAGTACTTC.

This clonotype was seen many times. The gene calls are TRBV23-1 and TRBJ2-3, with D hard to call. Being an ORF, TRBV23-1 has a function that is uncertain. Trimming took off 2 bases at V and 2 bases at J, with 11 bases between the two ends. The CDR3 runs to 15 residues. The DNA of the CDR3 is TGCGCCAGCAGTCAAGAGTCCCGAGACACAGATACGCAGTATTTT. It specifies CASSQESRDTDTQYF.

About this clonotype: Mismatch with germline at one junction end may stem from a read error. This chain links TRBV7-6 with TRBJ1-2; tentative D call: TRBD1 (5 bases). Germline lookup yields CDR1 SGHVS and CDR2 FNYEAQ. This CDR3 is built from 15 residues. The CDR3: CASSLAQGQDYGFTF. CDR3 DNA: TGTGCCAGCAGCTTAGCTCAGGGCCAGGACTATGGCTTCACCTTC.

Many counts were recorded for this clonotype. The chain joins TRBV4-3 to TRBJ2-7, with 9 bases matching TRBD1. Germline V CDR1 and CDR2: LGHNA, YSLEER. After removal of 2 bases from V and 3 bases from J, the junction contained 2 bases not matched to a gene. The CDR3 runs 14 residues. CDR3 amino acids: CASSQRTGDYEQYF. The CDR3 region has the DNA TGCGCCAGCAGCCAAAGGACAGGGGACTACGAGCAGTACTTC.

Ten or more counts support this clonotype. The chain combines TRBV6-5 with TRBJ2-5, with a weak D call TRBD2 (6 bases). This CDR3 contains 15 residues. Germline CDR1 and CDR2: MNHEY and SVGAGI. Between the trimmed V and J ends, which lost 2 bases and 4 bases, there was a span of 14 bases. Here the CDR3 reads CASSYVPGDRETQYF. The CDR3 bases are TGTGCCAGCAGTTACGTCCCGGGAGACCGAGAGACCCAGTACTTC.

Comments on this clonotype: A much larger clone lies one base from this, so it may be a read error. This chain links TRBV28 with TRBJ2-5; D may correspond to TRBD1 or TRBD2 (5 bases each). The CDR3 length is 13 residues. Germline V CDR1 and CDR2: MDHEN, SYDVKM. The germline V and J ends were trimmed by 6 bases and 1 base, with 9 bases remaining between them. CDR3 in amino acids: CASSGTAQETQYF. The DNA of the CDR3 is TGTGCCAGCAGCGGGACGGCCCAAGAGACCCAGTACTTC.

This clonotype was seen at least ten times. CDR3 amino acids: CASSIAGGSYEQYF. For the CDR3, the DNA is TGTGCCAGTAGTATAGCGGGGGGCTCCTACGAGCAGTACTTC. The chain recombines TRBV19 with TRBJ2-7, with TRBD2 matching 7 bases. The germline V gene has CDR1 LNHDA and CDR2 SQIVND (reference sequence). The CDR3 is 14 amino acids. V was pared by 1 base and J by 0 bases, with 0 bases of the junction left unmatched.

This clonotype has more than one count but fewer than ten. The CDR3: CATSDPSRDRGEGYTF. The CDR3 region has the DNA TGTGCCACCAGTGATCCGTCCCGGGACAGGGGTGAGGGCTACACCTTC. The chain couples TRBV24-1 to TRBJ1-2; 10 bases are a match to TRBD1. J gave up 8 bases and V 3 bases, and 11 bases lay outside the gene matches. This CDR3 contains 16 residues. The germline CDR1 and CDR2 sequences are KGHDR and SFDVKD.

This clonotype was detected many times. This sequence joins TRBV4-3 and TRBJ2-6; D is unresolved. Germline-derived CDR1 and CDR2 are LGHNA and YSLEER. This CDR3 contains 17 residues. V was shortened by 0 bases and J by 4 bases, with 13 bases between the two germline ends. In nucleotides, the CDR3 is TGCGCCAGCAGCCAAGATCTGAAAGGTTCCGGGGCCAACGTCCTGACTTTC. This codes for CASSQDLKGSGANVLTF.